This note documents a single TCR beta chain sequence. The sample originates from a study of CD8+CD57+ T cells in acquired aplastic anemia. For sequencing, patients were chosen who had shown expansion of CD8+CD57+ cells by flow cytometry. Acquired aplastic anemia of severe grade affected all patients. The germline CDR1 and CDR2 sequences are ENHRY and SYGVKD. Trimming took 2 bases from V and 3 from J, leaving 14 bases between them. The CDR3 runs 15 residues. CDR3 and TCR beta VDJ profiling relied on a genomic DNA template. TCRdb reanalysed the reads using MiXCR and keeps one entry per CDR3 protein. The table records around 200,000 distinct CDR3 sequences, nearly 50% of them present only once.

The chain links TRBV10-3 to TRBJ2-7, with D unresolved. This TCR came from a human donor with aplastic anemia. Sample: sorted CD4+, CD8+, or CD8+CD57+ T cells (not recorded which) from PBMCs. CDR3 sequence: CAISERGQGIYEQYF. The CDR3 nucleotides are TGTGCCATCAGTGAGAGAGGCCAAGGGATCTACGAGCAGTACTTC.